One TCR beta chain is described in this entry. The data are from a study of OX40 agonist ivuxolimab in advanced cancers. V was shortened by 6 bases and J by 5 bases, with 13 bases between the two germline ends. The length of the CDR3 is 13 residues. From germline, CDR1 is LNHDA and CDR2 SQIVND (reference sequence). The assay was immunoSEQ multiplex PCR, and TCRdb's table has in-frame clones only and misses some. Of about 38,000 clones listed, about 74% are singletons. The sequences come from CD4+ or CD8+ T cells sorted from blood, collected in a trial of the OX40 agonist ivuxolimab. The clonotype originates from an adult with an advanced solid tumor such as melanoma, head and neck, liver or kidney cancer. The chain joins TRBV19 to TRBJ2-5; D ambiguous. DNA for the CDR3: TGTGCCAGTAGGGGAATGGTCCGGGAGACCCAGTACTTC. Amino acid sequence: CASRGMVRETQYF.